These 28 T cell receptor beta chains were all obtained from the same sample, sequenced in a study of preoperative IRX-2 immunotherapy in early breast cancer. Treatment given: preoperative locoregional IRX-2 cytokine immunotherapy. Sequencing was performed with immunoSEQ multiplex PCR; in TCRdb, only in-frame clones are kept and a portion is missing. The top ten hold around 7.8% of the sample, which has 3,000 to 4,000 clones, 71% seen once. Specimen: tumor tissue, collected after IRX-2 immunotherapy. The receptors shown here come from a human donor with breast cancer.

This clone was observed a single time. J is TRBJ1-6 and V is TRBV11-3; a weak D match, TRBD1 (6 bases). CDR3 length equals 15 residues. Trimming removed 5 bases at V and 7 bases at J, with 15 bases between. CDR1 SGHNT and CDR2 YENEEA come from the germline V gene. The CDR3: CASSLSGAWNSPLHF. CDR3 nucleotide sequence: TGTGCCAGCAGCCTCTCAGGGGCTTGGAATTCACCCCTCCACTTT. The complete variable domain, with remaining parts taken from reference TRBV11-3 and TRBJ1-6, reads EAGVVQSPRYKIIEKKQPVAFWCNPISGHNTLYWYLQNLGQGPELLIRYENEEAVDDSQLPKDRFSAERLKGVDSTLKIQPAELGDSAVYLCASSLSGAWNSPLHFGNGTRLTVT.

This clone was detected once. CDR3 amino acids: CASSSGTTTVYEQYF. For the CDR3, the DNA is TGTGCCAGTAGTTCCGGGACCACAACGGTGTACGAGCAGTACTTC. The rearrangement uses TRBV19 and TRBJ2-7; D may be TRBD1 or TRBD2 (5 bases each). V was trimmed by 5 bases and J by 4 bases, leaving 18 bases between them. Germline V gene sequence: CDR1 LNHDA, CDR2 SQIVND (reference sequence). The CDR3 runs 15 residues.

The genes are TRBV6-8 and TRBJ2-7, with a tentative D call TRBD1 (5 bases). V lost 3 bases to trimming and J lost 6 bases, with 18 bases between them. Germline V gene data show CDR1 as MNHGY and CDR2 as SAAAGT. The CDR3 extends over 15 amino acids. The CDR3 loop reads CASSYLGATLGEQYF. The CDR3 DNA reads as TGTGCCAGCAGTTATTTAGGGGCCACCTTGGGCGAGCAGTACTTC.

V gene TRBV11-3 combines with J gene TRBJ1-1; D is unclear. The CDR3 is 15 amino acids. Germline V gene sequence: CDR1 SGHNT, CDR2 YENEEA. Trimming removed 5 bases from V and 4 bases from J, with 17 bases in between. The CDR3 bases are TGTGCCAGCAGCCACGGACGGCAGGCGAGCACTGAAGCTTTCTTT. This translates into CASSHGRQASTEAFF.

This clone has a handful of counts. V and J are TRBV11-3 and TRBJ2-1; perhaps TRBD1 as D (6 bases). The CDR3 totals 15 residues. V shed 5 bases and J shed 0 bases, with 11 bases lying between them. The germline CDR1 and CDR2 sequences are SGHNT and YENEEA. The CDR3 region is CASSQLQGSYNEQFF. For the CDR3, the DNA is TGTGCCAGCAGCCAATTACAGGGCTCCTACAATGAGCAGTTCTTC.

The V gene is TRBV6-8, the J gene TRBJ1-3; tentative D call: TRBD1 (6 bases). V shed 8 bases and J shed 0 bases, with 14 bases lying between them. The CDR3 contains 15 residues. The V gene's germline CDR1 is MNHGY and CDR2 SAAAGT. The CDR3 reads CASAIATGSGNTIYF. For the CDR3, the DNA is TGTGCCAGCGCAATAGCGACAGGCTCTGGAAACACCATATATTTT.

This clone counts as medium-sized. V and J are TRBV15 and TRBJ1-5; no clear D. V was pared by 3 bases and J by 0 bases, with 12 bases between. The CDR3 consists of 16 residues. Germline lookup yields CDR1 LNHNV and CDR2 YYDKDF (reference sequence). The CDR3 sequence is CATSSFIHYSNQPQHF. In DNA, the CDR3 is TGTGCCACCAGCAGTTTTATACACTATAGCAATCAGCCCCAGCATTTT.

V is TRBV28 and J is TRBJ2-7; possible D gene TRBD1, 6 bases. Trimming took 5 bases from V and 9 from J, leaving 20 bases between them. Germline V lookup: CDR1 MDHEN, CDR2 SYDVKM. The CDR3 covers 14 residues. In DNA, the CDR3 is TGTGCCAGCAGTCTGAACCGGGACATCACCTGGCAGTACGTC. Amino acid sequence: CASSLNRDITWQYV.

There are a few counts of this clone. J is TRBJ2-3 and V is TRBV11-3; 13 bases agree with TRBD2. The V and J ends lost 5 bases and 5 bases, in that order; junction bases with no gene match: 7. The length of the CDR3 is 16 residues. The germline CDR1 and CDR2 sequences are SGHNT and YENEEA. CDR3 region: CASSIELAGGRDTQYF. CDR3 sequence (DNA): TGTGCCAGCAGCATCGAACTAGCGGGGGGGAGAGATACGCAGTATTTT.

This chain uses TRBV28 with TRBJ1-1, with D tentatively TRBD1 (6 bases). The CDR3 sequence is 13 residues long. CDR1 is MDHEN, CDR2 SYDVKM, per germline. V lost 3 bases and J 4 bases, leaving 9 bases between the germline ends. The CDR3 sequence: CASSFSRGTEAFF. The CDR3 DNA reads TGTGCCAGCAGTTTCTCCAGGGGCACTGAAGCTTTCTTT.

The chain has TRBV5-1 and TRBJ2-3; the D gene is possibly TRBD2 (6 bases). The CDR3 extends over 16 amino acids. Germline loops: CDR1 SGHRS, CDR2 YFSETQ. The V end was cut by 2 bases, the J end by 3 bases, with 16 bases between. This CDR3 reads CASSFGDSPLTDTQYF. For the CDR3, the DNA is TGCGCCAGCAGCTTCGGGGACTCCCCTTTAACAGATACGCAGTATTTT.

The chain carries TRBV18 and TRBJ2-1; D might be TRBD1 (5 bases). CDR3 length: 16 amino acids. The germline V gene encodes CDR1 KGHSH and CDR2 LQKENI. Between the trimmed V and J ends, which lost 3 bases and 8 bases, there was a span of 20 bases. The CDR3 region is CASSPNDSPRGDEQFF. CDR3 DNA sequence: TGTGCCAGCTCACCGAATGACAGCCCTCGAGGTGATGAGCAGTTCTTC.

This clone occurred once. The chain couples TRBV5-1 to TRBJ1-5, with unresolved D. Looked up from germline, CDR1 is SGHRS and CDR2 is YFSETQ. The CDR3 covers 16 residues. Trimming shortened V by 0 bases and J by 3 bases, and 13 bases separated the two germline ends. The CDR3 DNA sequence: TGCGCCAGCAGCTTGGACGGGGAGACCGCCAATCAGCCCCAGCATTTT. Its protein product is CASSLDGETANQPQHF.

The V gene is TRBV28, the J gene TRBJ1-4; TRBD1 matches at 7 bases. The CDR3 spans 18 residues. J was trimmed by 8 bases and V by 6 bases; bases with no gene match: 21. Germline V gene sequence: CDR1 MDHEN, CDR2 SYDVKM. Here the CDR3 reads CASRQQPAGAGGREKLFF. CDR3 DNA sequence: TGTGCCAGCAGACAACAACCGGCCGGGGCAGGGGGTAGAGAAAAACTGTTTTTT.

This clone appeared a few times. The chain couples TRBV19 to TRBJ1-2; perhaps TRBD1 as D (5 bases). Germline V CDR1 and CDR2: LNHDA, SQIVND (reference sequence). The CDR3 length is 15 residues. Trimming cost V 5 bases and J 2 bases, with 15 bases left between them. The CDR3 spells CASSVSGRTNYGYTF. For the CDR3, the DNA is TGTGCCAGTAGTGTATCGGGACGGACAAACTATGGCTACACCTTC.

On this clone itself: With the read ending 1 residue before the CDR3 end, the germline J gene is used to fill in that end. The chain uses TRBV6-1 and TRBJ1-2, with D unclear. The germline CDR1 and CDR2 sequences are MNHNS and SASEGT. Trimming stripped 1 base from V and 5 bases from J, with 5 bases between. The CDR3 consists of 12 residues. The CDR3 here is CASSEGFYGYTF. The part of the CDR3 DNA that was read is TGTGCCAGCAGTGAAGGGTTTTATGGCTACACC.

This clone has only a few counts. The rearrangement uses TRBV4-1 and TRBJ2-1; D tentatively fits TRBD1 or TRBD2 (5 bases each). CDR1 and CDR2 from the germline V gene are MGHRA and YSYEKL. V lost 0 bases and J 1 base, leaving 13 bases between the germline ends. The CDR3 totals 17 residues. The DNA of the CDR3 is TGCGCCAGCAGCCAAGAACCCGGGACGGTGTCCTACAATGAGCAGTTCTTC. Its translation: CASSQEPGTVSYNEQFF.

The V gene is TRBV10-3, the J gene TRBJ2-1; the D gene is possibly TRBD2 (6 bases). The CDR3 is 17 amino acids. The germline gives CDR1 ENHRY, CDR2 SYGVKD. V was shortened by 0 bases and J by 4 bases, with 16 bases between the two germline ends. The CDR3 loop is CAISESMGGAGYNEQFF. The DNA for the CDR3 is TGTGCCATCAGTGAGTCGATGGGGGGTGCAGGGTACAATGAGCAGTTCTTC.

The genes are TRBV6-8 and TRBJ2-2; 7 positions match TRBD2. From germline, CDR1 is MNHGY and CDR2 SAAAGT. V was pared by 8 bases and J by 6 bases, with 12 bases of the junction left unmatched. This CDR3 contains 15 residues. The DNA for the CDR3 is TGTGCCAGCCGGCGATTAGCGGGTTCTGCCGGGGAGCTGTTTTTT. Encoded protein: CASRRLAGSAGELFF.

The gene calls are TRBV7-5 and TRBJ1-1. TRBV7-5 is a pseudogene segment. The length of the CDR3 is 14 residues. The CDR3 protein is CASSRPEGNTEAFF. CDR3 bases: TGTGCCAGCAGCCGTCCTGAGGGGAACACTGAAGCTTTCTTT.

V gene TRBV11-3 combines with J gene TRBJ2-1, with D perhaps assigned TRBD1 or TRBD2 (5 bases each). Germline V lookup: CDR1 SGHNT, CDR2 YENEEA. V shed 5 bases and J shed 5 bases, with 16 bases lying between them. The CDR3 runs 15 residues. The CDR3 coding sequence is TGTGCCAGCAGCCGGGACCGCCAACTTGACAATGAGCAGTTCTTC. Translating gives CASSRDRQLDNEQFF.

The table lists this clone with a few counts. V usage is TRBV15 and J usage is TRBJ1-1, with unresolved D. Germline V gene lookup returns CDR1 LNHNV and CDR2 YYDKDF (reference sequence). V lost 3 bases, J lost 0 bases, and 11 bases lay in between. The CDR3 runs to 15 residues. CDR3 amino acids: CATSSAVQLNTEAFF. The CDR3 region has the DNA TGTGCCACCAGCAGCGCGGTACAATTGAACACTGAAGCTTTCTTT. The full variable domain, with the rest looked up from reference TRBV15 and TRBJ1-1, is DAMVIQNPRYQVTQFGKPVTLSCSQTLNHNVMYWYQQKSSQAPKLLFHYYDKDFNNEADTPDNFQSRRPNTSFCFLDIRSPGLGDTAMYLCATSSAVQLNTEAFFGQGTRLTVV.

The chain uses TRBV11-3 and TRBJ2-2; tentatively, D is TRBD1 (5 bases). With 5 bases removed from V and 6 bases from J, the gap between germline ends came to 16 bases. The CDR3 sequence is 15 residues long. Germline V lookup: CDR1 SGHNT, CDR2 YENEEA. The CDR3 DNA follows: TGTGCCAGCAGCACCGGACAAATCGGCGCCGGGGAGCTGTTTTTT. Residues: CASSTGQIGAGELFF. The full variable domain, completed using reference TRBV11-3 and TRBJ2-2, is EAGVVQSPRYKIIEKKQPVAFWCNPISGHNTLYWYLQNLGQGPELLIRYENEEAVDDSQLPKDRFSAERLKGVDSTLKIQPAELGDSAVYLCASSTGQIGAGELFFGEGSRLTVL.

The CDR3 bases are TGCGCCAGCAGCAAGGACAGCCCCGGCTCCTACGAGCAGTACTTC. This translates into CASSKDSPGSYEQYF. The chain uses TRBV5-1 and TRBJ2-7; perhaps TRBD1 as D (6 bases). The germline V gene has CDR1 SGHRS and CDR2 YFSETQ. There are 15 residues in the CDR3. The ends were cut back, 4 bases at V and 0 bases at J, with 14 bases in the middle.

The chain combines TRBV6-8 with TRBJ2-3; D possibly corresponds to TRBD1 (5 bases). The germline V gene encodes CDR1 MNHGY and CDR2 SAAAGT. CDR3 length equals 14 residues. V lost 8 bases to trimming and J lost 5 bases, with 17 bases between them. The CDR3 nucleotides are TGTGCCAGCGGAGCTCAGGGTTCCGAAGATACGCAGTATTTT. This encodes CASGAQGSEDTQYF.

The rearrangement uses TRBV5-1 and TRBJ2-3; 10 bases fit TRBD1. The CDR3 covers 15 residues. V lost 0 bases, J lost 3 bases, and 1 base stayed unmatched. The germline CDR1 and CDR2 sequences are SGHRS and YFSETQ. The CDR3 is CASSLGQGATDTQYF. Written as DNA, the CDR3 is TGCGCCAGCAGCTTGGGACAGGGGGCAACAGATACGCAGTATTTT.

V usage is TRBV6-8 and J usage is TRBJ1-1; D is perhaps TRBD1 (6 bases). CDR1 is MNHGY, CDR2 SAAAGT, per germline. Deletions cut 10 bases from V and 0 bases from J, with 12 bases between. The CDR3 totals 13 residues. CDR3 loop: CAIQRDMNTEAFF. CDR3 coding DNA: TGTGCCATCCAGAGGGACATGAACACTGAAGCTTTCTTT.

The rearrangement joins TRBV19 to TRBJ1-5; 11 nucleotides line up with TRBD1. Trimming at V came to 7 bases and at J to 2 bases, leaving 4 bases not matched to a gene. CDR1 and CDR2 from the germline V gene are LNHDA and SQIVND (reference sequence). The CDR3 sequence is 15 residues long. The CDR3 reads CASKGQGVGNQPQHF. CDR3 nucleotide sequence: TGTGCCAGTAAGGGACAGGGGGTAGGCAATCAGCCCCAGCATTTT.